This T cell receptor beta chain appears in the sequencing data of a study of T cells after yellow fever vaccination. Study-wide results and caveats: Booster samples showed a return of most primary-vaccination clones (roughly 96% CD4, 85% to 90% CD8).

On this clonotype: Its antigen remains unknown.

Germline loops: CDR1 MDHEN, CDR2 SYDVKM. This CDR3 has 11 amino acids. V was shortened by 4 bases and J by 10 bases, with 10 bases between the two germline ends. TCRdb ran MiXCR on the 5' RACE reads and lists one entry per CDR3 protein. The table has hundreds of thousands of distinct CDR3 sequences, 13% seen once. This sequence joins TRBV28 and TRBJ1-1; D is uncertain. The sequence came from a man aged 25 to 45 who received the YFV17D yellow fever vaccine. Sequenced material: PBMCs, taken on the day of the yellow fever booster vaccination. The CDR3 reads CASSSTTSAFF. In DNA, the CDR3 is TGTGCCAGCAGTTCAACCACCTCAGCTTTCTTT.